This TCR beta chain derives from a study of response to subunit inactivated influenza vaccine. Study conclusions and caveats: Each seasonal influenza vaccination recruits few new T cells, the authors suggested.

The CDR3 contains 15 residues. Germline CDR1 MNHEY, CDR2 SVGAGI. V was cut by 0 bases and J by 2 bases, with 8 bases left in between. This clonotype was seen repeatedly, ten times or more. What it binds is unknown. Each CDR3 protein gets one entry after TCRdb re-called the RT-PCR reads with MiXCR. The data show some 600,000 distinct CDR3 sequences, with less than 15% seen just once and 7.6% held by the top ten. The rearrangement uses TRBV6-5 and TRBJ1-3, with a possible D match to TRBD1 (6 bases). The sample in question was PBMCs from blood, obtained about 14 days before vaccination. This clonotype was obtained from a man aged 50 or older who received an inactivated influenza vaccine. The CDR3 DNA follows: TGTGCCAGCAGTTACTCAGGGGGGGCTGGAAACACCATATATTTT. Translated, it gives CASSYSGGAGNTIYF.